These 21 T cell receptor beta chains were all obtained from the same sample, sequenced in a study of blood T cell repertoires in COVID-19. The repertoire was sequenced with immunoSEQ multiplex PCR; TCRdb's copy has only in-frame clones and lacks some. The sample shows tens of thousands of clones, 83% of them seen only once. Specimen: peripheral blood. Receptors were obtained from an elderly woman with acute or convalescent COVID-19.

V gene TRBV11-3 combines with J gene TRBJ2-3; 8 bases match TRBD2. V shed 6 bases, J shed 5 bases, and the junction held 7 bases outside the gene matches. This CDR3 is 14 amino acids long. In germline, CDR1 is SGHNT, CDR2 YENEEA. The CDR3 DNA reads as TGTGCCAGCAGATCGGGAGGGCCTAGAGATACGCAGTATTTT. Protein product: CASRSGGPRDTQYF.

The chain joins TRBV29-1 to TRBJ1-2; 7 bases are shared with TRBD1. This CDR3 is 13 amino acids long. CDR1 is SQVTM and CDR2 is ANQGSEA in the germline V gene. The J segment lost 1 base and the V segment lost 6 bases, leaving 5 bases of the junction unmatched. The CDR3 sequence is CSVGDRDNYGYTF. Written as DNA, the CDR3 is TGCAGCGTGGGAGACAGGGATAACTATGGCTACACCTTC.

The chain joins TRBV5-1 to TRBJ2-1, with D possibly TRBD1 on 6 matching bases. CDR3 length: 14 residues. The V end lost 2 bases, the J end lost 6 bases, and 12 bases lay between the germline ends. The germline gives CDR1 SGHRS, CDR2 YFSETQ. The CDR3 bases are TGCGCCAGCAGCTTAGCGGACAGTTCCAATGAGCAGTTCTTC. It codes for CASSLADSSNEQFF.

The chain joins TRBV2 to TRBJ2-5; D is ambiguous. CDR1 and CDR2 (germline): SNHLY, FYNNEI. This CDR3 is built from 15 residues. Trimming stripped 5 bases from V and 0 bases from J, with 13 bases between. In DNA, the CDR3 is TGTGCCAGCAGTCTCCGGCGCGGCTACCAAGAGACCCAGTACTTC. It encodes CASSLRRGYQETQYF.

Here the CDR3 reads CATSGGQGEPYEQYF. In nucleotides, the CDR3 is TGTGCCACCAGTGGCGGACAGGGGGAACCCTACGAGCAGTACTTC. The chain is built from TRBV24-1 and TRBJ2-7; 10 bases line up with TRBD1. The CDR3 is made up of 15 amino acids. From germline, CDR1 is KGHDR and CDR2 SFDVKD. V gave up 5 bases and J gave up 2 bases; unmatched junction bases: 5.

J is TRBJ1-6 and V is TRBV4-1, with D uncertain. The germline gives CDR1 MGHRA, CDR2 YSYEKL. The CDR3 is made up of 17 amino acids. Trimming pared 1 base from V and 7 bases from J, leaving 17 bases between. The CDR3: CASSQVSVTLENSPLHF. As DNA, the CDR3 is TGCGCCAGCAGCCAAGTTTCAGTGACGTTGGAGAATTCACCCCTCCACTTT.

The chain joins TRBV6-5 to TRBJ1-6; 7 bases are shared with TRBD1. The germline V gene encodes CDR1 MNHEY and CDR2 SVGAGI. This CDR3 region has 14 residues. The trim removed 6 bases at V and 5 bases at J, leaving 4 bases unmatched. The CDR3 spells CASRTGSHNSPLHF. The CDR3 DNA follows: TGTGCCAGCAGGACAGGGTCCCATAATTCACCCCTCCACTTT.

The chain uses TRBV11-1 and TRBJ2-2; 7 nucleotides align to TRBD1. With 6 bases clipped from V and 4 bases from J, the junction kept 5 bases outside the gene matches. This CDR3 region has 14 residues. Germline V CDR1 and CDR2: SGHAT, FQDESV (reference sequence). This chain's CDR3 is CASRKTGSTGELFF. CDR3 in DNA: TGTGCCAGCAGGAAGACAGGGTCCACCGGGGAGCTGTTTTTT.

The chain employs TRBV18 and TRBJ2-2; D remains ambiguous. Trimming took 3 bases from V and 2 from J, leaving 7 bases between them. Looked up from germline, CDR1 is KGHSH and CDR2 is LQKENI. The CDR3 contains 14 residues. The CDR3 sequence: CASSPLINTGELFF. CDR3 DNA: TGTGCCAGCTCACCCCTAATTAACACCGGGGAGCTGTTTTTT.

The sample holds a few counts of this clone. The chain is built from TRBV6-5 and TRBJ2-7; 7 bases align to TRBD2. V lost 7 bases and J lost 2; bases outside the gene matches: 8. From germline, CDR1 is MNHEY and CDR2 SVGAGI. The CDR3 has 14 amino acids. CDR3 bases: TGTGCCAGCAAAAGGGTGGGAGGGGCCTACGAGCAGTACTTC. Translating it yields CASKRVGGAYEQYF.

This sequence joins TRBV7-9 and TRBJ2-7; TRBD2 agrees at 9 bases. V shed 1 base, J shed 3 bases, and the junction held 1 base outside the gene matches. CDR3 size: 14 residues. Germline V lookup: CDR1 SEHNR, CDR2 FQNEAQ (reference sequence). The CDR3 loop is CASSLVAGVYEQYF. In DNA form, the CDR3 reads TGTGCCAGCAGCTTAGTAGCGGGGGTCTACGAGCAGTACTTC.

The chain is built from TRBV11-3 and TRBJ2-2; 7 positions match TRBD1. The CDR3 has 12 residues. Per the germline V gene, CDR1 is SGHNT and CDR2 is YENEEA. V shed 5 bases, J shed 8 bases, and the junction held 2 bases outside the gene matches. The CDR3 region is CASSQGQGELFF. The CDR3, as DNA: TGTGCCAGCAGCCAGGGACAGGGGGAGCTGTTTTTT. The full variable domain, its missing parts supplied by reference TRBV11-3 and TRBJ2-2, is EAGVVQSPRYKIIEKKQPVAFWCNPISGHNTLYWYLQNLGQGPELLIRYENEEAVDDSQLPKDRFSAERLKGVDSTLKIQPAELGDSAVYLCASSQGQGELFFGEGSRLTVL.

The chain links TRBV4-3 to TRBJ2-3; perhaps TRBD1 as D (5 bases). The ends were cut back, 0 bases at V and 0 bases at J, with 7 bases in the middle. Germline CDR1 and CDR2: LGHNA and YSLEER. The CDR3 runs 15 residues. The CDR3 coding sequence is TGCGCCAGCAGCCAAGAAGGGGCGAGCACAGATACGCAGTATTTT. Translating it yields CASSQEGASTDTQYF.

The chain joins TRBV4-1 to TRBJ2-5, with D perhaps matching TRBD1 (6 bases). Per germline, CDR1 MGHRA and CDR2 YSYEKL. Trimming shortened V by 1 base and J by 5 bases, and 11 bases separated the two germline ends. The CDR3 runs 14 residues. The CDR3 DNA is TGCGCCAGCAGCCAAGGGACAGTCGGGGAGACCCAGTACTTC. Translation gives CASSQGTVGETQYF.

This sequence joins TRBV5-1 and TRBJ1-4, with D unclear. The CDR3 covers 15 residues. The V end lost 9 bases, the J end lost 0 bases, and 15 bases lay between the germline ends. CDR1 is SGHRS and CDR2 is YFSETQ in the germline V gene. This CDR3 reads CATSRSGATNEKLFF. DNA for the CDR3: TGCGCCACCTCCCGCTCGGGTGCAACTAATGAAAAACTGTTTTTT.

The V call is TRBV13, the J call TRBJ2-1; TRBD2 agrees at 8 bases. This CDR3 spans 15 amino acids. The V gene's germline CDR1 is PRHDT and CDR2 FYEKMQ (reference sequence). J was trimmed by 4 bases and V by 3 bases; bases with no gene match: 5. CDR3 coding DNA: TGTGCCAGCAGCTTGCGCCTAGCGGGTTACAATGAGCAGTTCTTC. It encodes CASSLRLAGYNEQFF.

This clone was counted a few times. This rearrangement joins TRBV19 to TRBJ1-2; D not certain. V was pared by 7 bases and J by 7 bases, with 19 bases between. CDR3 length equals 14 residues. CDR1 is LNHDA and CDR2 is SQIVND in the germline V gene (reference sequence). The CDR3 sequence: CASTPSDSGRGYTF. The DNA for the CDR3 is TGTGCCAGTACCCCTTCGGACTCCGGTCGTGGCTACACCTTC. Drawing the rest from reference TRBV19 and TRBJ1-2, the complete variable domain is DGGITQSPKYLFRKEGQNVTLSCEQNLNHDAMYWYRQDPGQGLRLIYYSQIVNDFQKGDIAEGYSVSREKKESFPLTVTSAQKNPTAFYLCASTPSDSGRGYTFGSGTRLTVV.

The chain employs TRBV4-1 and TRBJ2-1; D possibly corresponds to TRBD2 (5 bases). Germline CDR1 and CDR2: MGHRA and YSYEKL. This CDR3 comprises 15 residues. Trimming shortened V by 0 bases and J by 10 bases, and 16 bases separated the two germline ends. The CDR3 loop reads CASSQEKETPGEQFF. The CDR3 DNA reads TGCGCCAGCAGCCAAGAGAAGGAGACTCCGGGGGAGCAGTTCTTC.

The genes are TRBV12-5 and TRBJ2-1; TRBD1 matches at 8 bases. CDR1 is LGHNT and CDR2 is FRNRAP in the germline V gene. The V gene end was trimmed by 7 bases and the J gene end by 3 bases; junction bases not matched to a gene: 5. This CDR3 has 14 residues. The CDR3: CASVRTGSYNEQFF. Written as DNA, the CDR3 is TGTGCTAGTGTTAGGACAGGGAGCTACAATGAGCAGTTCTTC. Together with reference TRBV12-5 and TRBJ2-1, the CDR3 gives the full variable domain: DARVTQTPRHKVTEMGQEVTMRCQPILGHNTVFWYRQTMMQGLELLAYFRNRAPLDDSGMPKDRFSAEMPDATLATLKIQPSEPRDSAVYFCASVRTGSYNEQFFGPGTRLTVL.

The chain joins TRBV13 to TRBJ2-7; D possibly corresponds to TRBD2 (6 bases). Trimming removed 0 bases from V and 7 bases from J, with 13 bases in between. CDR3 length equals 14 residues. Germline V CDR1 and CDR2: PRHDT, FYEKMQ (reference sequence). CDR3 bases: TGTGCCAGCAGCTTAGGCGGGACTGGTGAAGAGCAGTACTTC. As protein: CASSLGGTGEEQYF.

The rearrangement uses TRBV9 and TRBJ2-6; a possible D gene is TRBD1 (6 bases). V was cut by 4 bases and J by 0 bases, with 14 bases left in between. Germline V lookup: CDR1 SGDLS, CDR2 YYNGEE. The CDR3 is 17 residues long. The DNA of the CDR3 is TGTGCCAGCAGCCCAGGGGAACCCCGCTCTGGGGCCAACGTCCTGACTTTC. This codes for CASSPGEPRSGANVLTF.